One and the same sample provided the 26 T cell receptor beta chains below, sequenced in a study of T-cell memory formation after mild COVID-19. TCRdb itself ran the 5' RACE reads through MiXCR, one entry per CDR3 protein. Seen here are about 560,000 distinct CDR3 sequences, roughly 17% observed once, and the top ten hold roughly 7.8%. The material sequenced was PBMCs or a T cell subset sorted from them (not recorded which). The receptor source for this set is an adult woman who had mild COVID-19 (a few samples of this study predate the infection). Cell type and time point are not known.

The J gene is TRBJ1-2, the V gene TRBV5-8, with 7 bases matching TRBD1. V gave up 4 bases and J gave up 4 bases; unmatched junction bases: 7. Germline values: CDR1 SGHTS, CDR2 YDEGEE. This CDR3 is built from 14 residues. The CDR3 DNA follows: TGTGCCAGCAGCACAGGGACAGACCTCTATGGCTACACCTTC. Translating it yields CASSTGTDLYGYTF.

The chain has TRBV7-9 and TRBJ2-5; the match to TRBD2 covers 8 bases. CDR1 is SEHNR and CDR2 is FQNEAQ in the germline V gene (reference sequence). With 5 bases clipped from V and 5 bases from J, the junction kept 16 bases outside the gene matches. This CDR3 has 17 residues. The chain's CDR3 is CASSRWGAGGLEETQYF. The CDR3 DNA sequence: TGTGCCAGCAGCCGATGGGGGGCGGGAGGACTGGAGGAGACCCAGTACTTC.

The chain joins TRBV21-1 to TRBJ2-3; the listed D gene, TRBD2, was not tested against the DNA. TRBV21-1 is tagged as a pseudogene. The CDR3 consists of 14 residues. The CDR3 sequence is CASSNGLRVDTQYF. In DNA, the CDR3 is TGTGCCAGCAGCAATGGACTCCGAGTGGATACGCAGTATTTT.

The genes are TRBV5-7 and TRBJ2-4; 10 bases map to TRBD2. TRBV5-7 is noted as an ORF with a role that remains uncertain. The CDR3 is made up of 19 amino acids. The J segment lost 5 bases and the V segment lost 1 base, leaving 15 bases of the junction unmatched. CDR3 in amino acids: CASSLFERGGQASENIQYF. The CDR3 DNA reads TGTGCCAGCAGCTTGTTCGAGCGGGGGGGCCAGGCGAGTGAAAACATTCAGTACTTC.

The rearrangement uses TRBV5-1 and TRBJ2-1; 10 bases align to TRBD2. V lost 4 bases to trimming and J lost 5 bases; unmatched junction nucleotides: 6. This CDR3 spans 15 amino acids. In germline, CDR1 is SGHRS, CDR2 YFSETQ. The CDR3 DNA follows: TGCGCCAGCAGCCCGGGGGGGACTAGCGACAATGAGCAGTTCTTC. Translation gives CASSPGGTSDNEQFF.

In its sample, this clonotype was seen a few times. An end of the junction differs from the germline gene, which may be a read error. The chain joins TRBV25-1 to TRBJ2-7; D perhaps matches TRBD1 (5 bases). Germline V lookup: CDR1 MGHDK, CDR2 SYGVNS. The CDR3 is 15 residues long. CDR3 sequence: CASSDWGREAHEQYF. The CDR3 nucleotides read TGTGCCAGTAGTGACTGGGGCAGGGAAGCCCACGAGCAGTACTTC.

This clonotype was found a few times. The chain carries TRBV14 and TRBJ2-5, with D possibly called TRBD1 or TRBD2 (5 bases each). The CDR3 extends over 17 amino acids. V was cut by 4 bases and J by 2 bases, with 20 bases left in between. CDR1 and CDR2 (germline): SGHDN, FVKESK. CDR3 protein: CASSPYRGTARQETQYF. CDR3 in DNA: TGTGCCAGCAGCCCTTACCGGGGCACTGCGCGACAAGAGACCCAGTACTTC. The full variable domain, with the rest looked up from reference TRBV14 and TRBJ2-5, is EAGVTQFPSHSVIEKGQTVTLRCDPISGHDNLYWYRRVMGKEIKFLLHFVKESKQDESGMPNNRFLAERTGGTYSTLKVQPAELEDSGVYFCASSPYRGTARQETQYFGPGTRLLVL.

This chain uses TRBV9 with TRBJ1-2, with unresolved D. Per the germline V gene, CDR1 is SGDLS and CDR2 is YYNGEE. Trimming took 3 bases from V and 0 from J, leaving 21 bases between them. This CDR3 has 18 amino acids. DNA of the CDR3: TGTGCCAGCAGCGGACTAGTCACCTGGACCGAAACTAACTATGGCTACACCTTC. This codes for CASSGLVTWTETNYGYTF.

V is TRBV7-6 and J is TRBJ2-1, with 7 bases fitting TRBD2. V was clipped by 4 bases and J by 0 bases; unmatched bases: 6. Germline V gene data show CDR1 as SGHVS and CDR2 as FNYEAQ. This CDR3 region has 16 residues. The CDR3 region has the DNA TGTGCCAGCAGCTCAAGCGGGGTAAGCTCCTACAATGAGCAGTTCTTC. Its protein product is CASSSSGVSSYNEQFF.

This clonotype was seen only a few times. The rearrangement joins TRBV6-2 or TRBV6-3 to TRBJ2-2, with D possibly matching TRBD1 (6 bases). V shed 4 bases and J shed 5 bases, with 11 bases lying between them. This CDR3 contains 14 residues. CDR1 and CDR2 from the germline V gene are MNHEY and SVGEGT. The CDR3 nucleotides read TGTGCCAGCAGTTTCGCCAGGGGAACCGGGGAGCTGTTTTTT. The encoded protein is CASSFARGTGELFF.

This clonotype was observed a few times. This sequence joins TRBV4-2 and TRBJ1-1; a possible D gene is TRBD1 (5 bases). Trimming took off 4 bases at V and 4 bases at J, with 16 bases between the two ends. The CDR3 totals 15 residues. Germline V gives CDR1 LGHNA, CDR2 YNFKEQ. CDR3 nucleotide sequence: TGTGCCAGCAGCCCCTGGGGGGGTATGGGCACTGAAGCTTTCTTT. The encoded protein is CASSPWGGMGTEAFF.

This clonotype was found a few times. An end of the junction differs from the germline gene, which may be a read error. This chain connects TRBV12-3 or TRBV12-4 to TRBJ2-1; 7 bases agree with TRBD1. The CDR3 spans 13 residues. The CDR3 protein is CASSLRLRDSEAF. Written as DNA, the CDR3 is TGTGCCAGCAGTTTAAGACTCCGGGACAGCGAGGCCTTC.

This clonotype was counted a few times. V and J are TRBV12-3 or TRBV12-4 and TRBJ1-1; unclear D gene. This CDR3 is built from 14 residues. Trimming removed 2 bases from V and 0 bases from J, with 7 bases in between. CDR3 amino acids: CASSLQDLNTEAFF. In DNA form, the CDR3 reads TGTGCCAGCAGTTTACAGGACCTGAACACTGAAGCTTTCTTT.

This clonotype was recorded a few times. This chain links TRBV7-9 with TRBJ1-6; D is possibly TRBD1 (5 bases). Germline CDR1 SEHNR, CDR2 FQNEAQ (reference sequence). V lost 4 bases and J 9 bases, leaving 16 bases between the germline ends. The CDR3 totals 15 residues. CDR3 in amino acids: CASSSAGGVGSPLHF. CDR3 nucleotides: TGTGCCAGCAGCTCCGCGGGGGGGGTCGGTTCACCCCTCCACTTT.

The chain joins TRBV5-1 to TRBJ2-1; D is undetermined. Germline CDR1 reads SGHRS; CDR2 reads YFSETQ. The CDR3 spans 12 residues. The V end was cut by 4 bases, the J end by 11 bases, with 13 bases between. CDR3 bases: TGCGCCAGCAGCCGCGGTTTGGGAAAGCAGTTCTTC. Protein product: CASSRGLGKQFF.

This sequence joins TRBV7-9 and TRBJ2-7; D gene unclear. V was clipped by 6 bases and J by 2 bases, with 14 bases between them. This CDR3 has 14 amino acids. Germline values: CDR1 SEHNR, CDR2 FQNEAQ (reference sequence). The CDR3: CASRLRAGPYEQYF. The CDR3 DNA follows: TGTGCCAGCAGGTTACGGGCAGGACCCTACGAGCAGTACTTC.

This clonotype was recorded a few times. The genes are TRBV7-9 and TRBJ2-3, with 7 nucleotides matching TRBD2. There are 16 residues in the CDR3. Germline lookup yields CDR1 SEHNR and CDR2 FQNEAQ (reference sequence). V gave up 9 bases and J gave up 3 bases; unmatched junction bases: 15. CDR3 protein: CASSPPERDGTDTQYF. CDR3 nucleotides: TGTGCCAGTTCACCTCCCGAGCGGGATGGTACAGATACGCAGTATTTT. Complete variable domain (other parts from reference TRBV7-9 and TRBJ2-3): DTGVSQNPRHKITKRGQNVTFRCDPISEHNRLYWYRQTLGQGPEFLTYFQNEAQLEKSRLLSDRFSAERPKGSFSTLEIQRTEQGDSAMYLCASSPPERDGTDTQYFGPGTRLTVL.

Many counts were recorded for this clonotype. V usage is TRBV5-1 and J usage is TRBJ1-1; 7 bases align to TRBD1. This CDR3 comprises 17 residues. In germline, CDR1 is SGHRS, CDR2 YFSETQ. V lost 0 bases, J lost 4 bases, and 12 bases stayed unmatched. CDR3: CASSLEPQGQRGTEAFF. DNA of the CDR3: TGCGCCAGCAGCTTGGAACCCCAGGGACAGCGAGGCACTGAAGCTTTCTTT.

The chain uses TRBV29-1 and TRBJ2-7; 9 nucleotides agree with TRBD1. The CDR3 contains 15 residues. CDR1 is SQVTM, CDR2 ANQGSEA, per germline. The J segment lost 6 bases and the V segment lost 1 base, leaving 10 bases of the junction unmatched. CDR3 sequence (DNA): TGCAGCGTTGAAGTGGGTGACAGGGGGTCAGGCGAGCAGTACTTC. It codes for CSVEVGDRGSGEQYF.

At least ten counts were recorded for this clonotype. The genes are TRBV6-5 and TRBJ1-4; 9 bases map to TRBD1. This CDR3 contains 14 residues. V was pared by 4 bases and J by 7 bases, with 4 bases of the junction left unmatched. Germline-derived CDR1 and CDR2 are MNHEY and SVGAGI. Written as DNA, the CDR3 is TGTGCCAGCAGTTCCGGGACAGGGAGTGAAAAACTGTTTTTT. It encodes CASSSGTGSEKLFF.

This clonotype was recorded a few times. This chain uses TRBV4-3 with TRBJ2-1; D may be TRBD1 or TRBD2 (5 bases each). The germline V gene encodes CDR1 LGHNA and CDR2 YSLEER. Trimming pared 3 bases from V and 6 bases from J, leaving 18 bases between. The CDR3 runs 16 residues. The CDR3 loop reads CASSQTQAIGGNEQFF. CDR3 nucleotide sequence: TGCGCCAGCAGCCAGACACAGGCAATCGGAGGCAATGAGCAGTTCTTC.

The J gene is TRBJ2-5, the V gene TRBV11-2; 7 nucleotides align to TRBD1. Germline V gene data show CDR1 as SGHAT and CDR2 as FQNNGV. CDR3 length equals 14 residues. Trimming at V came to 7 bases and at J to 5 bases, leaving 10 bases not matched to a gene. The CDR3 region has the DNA TGTGCCAGCACCCCGGGACAGATTAAGGAGACCCAGTACTTC. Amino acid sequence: CASTPGQIKETQYF.

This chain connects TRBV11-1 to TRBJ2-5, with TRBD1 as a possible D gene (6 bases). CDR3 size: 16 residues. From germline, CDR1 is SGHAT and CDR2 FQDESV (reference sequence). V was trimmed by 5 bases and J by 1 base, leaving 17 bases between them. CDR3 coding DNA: TGTGCCAGCAGCCCGGGGTACAGGGCCCTCCAAGAGACCCAGTACTTC. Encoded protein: CASSPGYRALQETQYF.

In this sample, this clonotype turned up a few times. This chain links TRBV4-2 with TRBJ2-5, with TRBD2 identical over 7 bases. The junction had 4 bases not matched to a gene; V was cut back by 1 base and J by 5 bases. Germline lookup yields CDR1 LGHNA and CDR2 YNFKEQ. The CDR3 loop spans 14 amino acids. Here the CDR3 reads CASSQGGSGETQYF. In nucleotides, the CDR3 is TGTGCCAGCAGCCAAGGCGGGAGCGGGGAGACCCAGTACTTC.

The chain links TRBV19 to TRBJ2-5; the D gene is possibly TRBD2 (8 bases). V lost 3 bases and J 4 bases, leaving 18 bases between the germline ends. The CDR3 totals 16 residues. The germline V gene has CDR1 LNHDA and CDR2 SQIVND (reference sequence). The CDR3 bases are TGTGCCAGTAGTATGACGACAGGGAGCGGGGGAGAGACCCAGTACTTC. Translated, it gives CASSMTTGSGGETQYF.

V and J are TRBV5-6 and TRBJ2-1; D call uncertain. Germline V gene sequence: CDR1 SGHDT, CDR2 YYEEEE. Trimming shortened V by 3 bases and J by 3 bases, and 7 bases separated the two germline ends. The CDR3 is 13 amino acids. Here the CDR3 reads CASSSGFYNEQFF. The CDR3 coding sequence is TGTGCCAGCAGCTCTGGGTTCTACAATGAGCAGTTCTTC.